This section outlines one TCR beta chain sequence together with its context. The antigen is unknown. The entry originates in a study of shared clonotypes between healthy human individuals. The study's findings and limits: Among the subsets, naive ones generally showed larger estimated richness than memory ones. Non-shared clonotypes showed lower generation probabilities than clonotypes common to all four donors.

A CD45RA+ naive subset and a CD45RA-negative memory subset were split from CD4+ cells. Per the germline V gene, CDR1 is MNHEY and CDR2 is SVGAGI. The CDR3 is 13 amino acids. V was shortened by 7 bases and J by 7 bases, with 14 bases between the two germline ends. Per the original methods: With immunoSEQ giving junction-only sequences and no quality scores, filtering differed. Produced via immunoSEQ multiplex PCR; TCRdb's table is partial and in-frame only. V and J calls and clone size are as listed in that table; D and trimming were resolved from the DNA. The table lists fewer than 2.5 million clones, 90% to 95% of them singletons.

This chain uses TRBV6-5 with TRBJ1-3; unclear D gene. The clonotype comes from a man between 18 and 29 years old in good health. Some clones in this sample may be carry-over from other donors' samples. Sequencing input: naive CD4+ T cells from PBMCs. This sample's subset: CD45RA+ positively selected. The CDR3 sequence is CASTQTPGNTIYF. In nucleotides, the CDR3 is TGTGCCAGCACTCAAACACCGGGGAACACCATATATTTT.